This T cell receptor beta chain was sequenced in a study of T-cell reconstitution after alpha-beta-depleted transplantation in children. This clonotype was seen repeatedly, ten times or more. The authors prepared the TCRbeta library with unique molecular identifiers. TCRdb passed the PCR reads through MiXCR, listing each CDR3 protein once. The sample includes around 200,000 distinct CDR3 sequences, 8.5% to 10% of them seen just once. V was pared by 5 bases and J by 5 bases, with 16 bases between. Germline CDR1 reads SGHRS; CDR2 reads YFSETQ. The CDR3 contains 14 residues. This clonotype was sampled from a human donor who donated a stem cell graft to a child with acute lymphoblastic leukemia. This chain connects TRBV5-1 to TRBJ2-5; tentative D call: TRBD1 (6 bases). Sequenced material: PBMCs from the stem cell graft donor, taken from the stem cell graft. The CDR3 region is CASRIQGSMETQYF. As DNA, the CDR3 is TGCGCCAGCAGGATACAGGGTTCTATGGAGACCCAGTACTTC.